This T cell receptor (beta chain) was identified during a study of T cell repertoires in cytomegalovirus infection. Across the whole study: CMV epitopes used comprised recently identified HLA-C-restricted ones and well-studied HLA-B-restricted ones. A matching HLA type, together with CMV infection, was signaled by public TCR beta signatures. General study results and limits: HLA-C-restricted CMV clonotypes gave the most frequent clonotype in two of eight donors. Identification of carriers of CMV plus the relevant HLA was performed using cumulative public TCR beta family frequency.

TCRdb independently ran MiXCR on the reads; one entry per CDR3 protein. The sample gives some 590,000 distinct CDR3 sequences, just under 40% of which show up once; roughly 50% is in the top ten. On this clonotype itself: Its target is not known.

With 4 bases clipped from V and 5 bases from J, the junction kept 3 bases outside the gene matches. CDR3 size: 15 residues. The TCR sequence derives from a human donor in good health (CMV status not recorded). Some clones in this sample may be carry-over from other donors' samples. The gene calls are TRBV12-3 or TRBV12-4 and TRBJ2-3; TRBD2 matches at 13 bases. Sequencing was performed on cultured PBMCs, taken from culture after CMV antigen stimulation. The CDR3: CASSWTSGGRDTQYF. CDR3 nucleotide sequence: TGTGCCAGCAGTTGGACTAGCGGGGGAAGAGATACGCAGTATTTT.